The next 8 T cell receptor beta chains were all read from a single sample in a study of blood T cells in healthy people across ages. The authors ran a second PCR of roughly 7 to 11 cycles using a sample-barcoded 5' primer and a J-beta primer mix. Via MiXCR, TCRdb re-called the 5' RACE reads, giving one row per CDR3 protein. The sample has 600,000 to 1,000,000 distinct CDR3 sequences, around a quarter seen once; the top ten hold under 4%. These same records also appear under a second study, on T cells of mothers and their children.

The material sequenced was blood. Source of these receptors: a boy aged 5-17 years in good health.

The gene calls are TRBV7-2 and TRBJ2-3; D gene unclear. This CDR3 region has 14 residues. V dropped 3 bases and J dropped 4 bases, with 11 bases sitting between them. The germline V gene has CDR1 SGHTA and CDR2 FQGNSA. The CDR3 spells CASSFESFSDTQYF. As DNA, the CDR3 is TGTGCCAGCAGCTTTGAGAGTTTCTCAGATACGCAGTATTTT.

This clonotype showed up just a few times. The rearrangement links TRBV2 to TRBJ2-3, with D perhaps matching TRBD2 (5 bases). V dropped 4 bases and J dropped 1 base, with 15 bases sitting between them. This CDR3 spans 16 amino acids. The germline gives CDR1 SNHLY, CDR2 FYNNEI. DNA of the CDR3: TGTGCCAGCAGTGGACGGGAAACACTTCGCACAGATACGCAGTATTTT. Translated, it gives CASSGRETLRTDTQYF.

This clonotype was seen many times. V usage is TRBV7-2 and J usage is TRBJ2-7; D is ambiguous. Germline V CDR1 and CDR2: SGHTA, FQGNSA. This CDR3 comprises 13 residues. The V end lost 1 base, the J end lost 6 bases, and 10 bases lay between the germline ends. This CDR3 is CASSLVSGSEQYF. As DNA, the CDR3 is TGTGCCAGCAGCTTAGTTTCTGGATCCGAGCAGTACTTC.

The chain links TRBV5-6 to TRBJ2-5; D is possibly TRBD1 or TRBD2 (5 bases each). The CDR3 contains 15 residues. Per the germline V gene, CDR1 is SGHDT and CDR2 is YYEEEE. Trimming shortened V by 3 bases and J by 2 bases, and 14 bases separated the two germline ends. This CDR3 reads CASSWTGTEQETQYF. In DNA, the CDR3 is TGTGCCAGCAGCTGGACCGGGACGGAACAAGAGACCCAGTACTTC. Full variable domain (outside the CDR3, taken from reference TRBV5-6 and TRBJ2-5): DAGVTQSPTHLIKTRGQQVTLRCSPKSGHDTVSWYQQALGQGPQFIFQYYEEEERQRGNFPDRFSGHQFPNYSSELNVNALLLGDSALYLCASSWTGTEQETQYFGPGTRLLVL.

V and J are TRBV28 and TRBJ2-7, with 7 bases identical to TRBD2. Germline trimming cut 3 bases from V and 1 base from J; bases unmatched to any gene: 15. The germline V gene encodes CDR1 MDHEN and CDR2 SYDVKM. The CDR3 covers 18 residues. CDR3 sequence reads: CASSFVSKIAGFSYEQYF. The CDR3 coding sequence is TGTGCCAGCAGTTTTGTCAGTAAGATAGCGGGTTTTTCCTACGAGCAGTACTTC. Supplemented by reference TRBV28 and TRBJ2-7, the full variable domain reads DVKVTQSSRYLVKRTGEKVFLECVQDMDHENMFWYRQDPGLGLRLIYFSYDVKMKEKGDIPEGYSVSREKKERFSLILESASTNQTSMYLCASSFVSKIAGFSYEQYFGPGTRLTVT.

This chain joins TRBV5-1 and TRBJ1-4; 8 bases align to TRBD1. The CDR3 is made up of 13 amino acids. Trimming cost V 3 bases and J 10 bases; bases outside gene matches: 5. Looked up from germline, CDR1 is SGHRS and CDR2 is YFSETQ. CDR3 loop: CASSSGQGGKLFF. The CDR3 DNA reads TGCGCCAGCAGCTCCGGACAGGGAGGAAAACTGTTTTTT.

The CDR3 spells CASSHDRRGAGAYGYTF. The CDR3 DNA reads as TGTGCCAGCAGCCACGATAGGCGGGGGGCTGGGGCCTATGGCTACACCTTC. V gene TRBV3-1 combines with J gene TRBJ1-2; D is possibly TRBD1 (6 bases). V lost 3 bases and J 4 bases, leaving 21 bases between the germline ends. Germline V gives CDR1 LGHDT, CDR2 YNNKEL (reference sequence). The CDR3 extends over 17 amino acids.

This clonotype was counted a few times. The V and J genes are TRBV28 and TRBJ1-2; a possible D gene is TRBD1 (5 bases). Trimming pared 8 bases from V and 4 bases from J, leaving 14 bases between. Germline V lookup: CDR1 MDHEN, CDR2 SYDVKM. This CDR3 contains 13 residues. CDR3 nucleotide sequence: TGTGCCAGCGGCCGACAGAGCCCCTATGGCTACACCTTC. Protein sequence: CASGRQSPYGYTF.